This TCR beta chain was identified in a study of control samples from healthy donors and cancer patients (TCRdb year 2020). Library preparation used the immunoSEQ multiplex PCR assay. Sourced from immuneACCESS, this table was stored by TCRdb with only in-frame sequences that have V and J called. A share of the clones is absent; for the studies checked, an unresolved V gene accounts for under half, and the remainder has no known explanation. Here the sample has about 6,000 clones; 72% occur a single time. The ten largest clones capture approximately 6.6% of the sample. Concerning this clone itself: There is no known antigen for this receptor. Qualities for individual bases were not recorded, and no much larger clone is one base off.

Measured from the cysteine to the phenylalanine, the CDR3 is 14 residues long. Only the CDR3 region is kept as DNA, spanning 42 bases read in frame from base 1. The CDR1 and CDR2 encoded by the germline V gene are SGHTA and FQGNSA. A distance of 10 bases separates the germline ends of V and J, which lose 5 bases and 0 bases respectively. The V gene is TRBV7-2 and the J gene is TRBJ1-1, with the D gene not confidently named. The source is a male donor with melanoma. The source material was formalin-fixed, paraffin-embedded tissue. The CDR3 corresponds to CASSLQTLNTEAFF. The nucleotide sequence is TGTGCCAGCAGCCTACAGACGCTGAACACTGAAGCTTTCTTT.